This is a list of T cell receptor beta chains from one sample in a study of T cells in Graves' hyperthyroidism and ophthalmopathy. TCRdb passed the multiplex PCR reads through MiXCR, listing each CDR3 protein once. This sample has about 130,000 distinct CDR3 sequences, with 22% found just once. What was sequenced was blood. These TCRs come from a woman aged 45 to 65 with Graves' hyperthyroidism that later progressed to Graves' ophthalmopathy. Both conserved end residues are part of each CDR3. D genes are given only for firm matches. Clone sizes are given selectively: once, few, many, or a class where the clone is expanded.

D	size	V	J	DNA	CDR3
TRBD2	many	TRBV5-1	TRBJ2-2	TGCGCCAGCAGCTCCCGGGAGGGGGAAGCCGGGGAGCTGTTTTTT	CASSSREGEAGELFF
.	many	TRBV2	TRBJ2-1	TGTGCCAGCAAGTGGACCCCCCCTTGGCAGTTCTTC	CASKWTPPWQFF
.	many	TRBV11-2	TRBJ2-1	TGTGCCAGCAGCTTAGATGGGACCTTCTACAATGAGCAGTTCTTC	CASSLDGTFYNEQFF
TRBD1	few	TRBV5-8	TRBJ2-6	TGTGCCAGCAGCCAAGGACAGGGGGTGACCGGGGCCAACGTCCTGACTTTC	CASSQGQGVTGANVLTF
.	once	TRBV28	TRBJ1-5	TGTGCCAGCAGTTTATACAGGGATAACAATCAGCCCCAGCATTTT	CASSLYRDNNQPQHF
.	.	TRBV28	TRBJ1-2	TGTGCCAGCAGTTTACTGACACCACCTAACTATGGCTACACCTTC	CASSLLTPPNYGYTF
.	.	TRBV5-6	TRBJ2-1	TGTGCCAGCAGCTTGGCGGGACCGGGTGAGCAGTTCTTC	CASSLAGPGEQFF
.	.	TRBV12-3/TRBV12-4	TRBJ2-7	TGTGCCAGCAGTTATCTCGCAAGCTCCTACAATGAGCAGTACTTC	CASSYLASSYNEQYF
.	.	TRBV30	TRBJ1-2	TGTGCCTGGAGTGAGTTTCGATATGGCTACACCTTC	CAWSEFRYGYTF
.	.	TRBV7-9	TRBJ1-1	TGTGCCAGCAGCACCCGACCGTGGATGAACACTGAAGCTTTCTTT	CASSTRPWMNTEAFF
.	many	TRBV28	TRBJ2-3	TGTGCCAGCAGCTCCCCCAGTGGACCCACAGATACGCAGTATTTT	CASSSPSGPTDTQYF
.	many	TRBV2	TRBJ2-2	TGTGCCAGCAGGGGATCTTCGAACACCGGGGAGCTGTTTTTT	CASRGSSNTGELFF
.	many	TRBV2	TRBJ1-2	TGTGCCAGCAGGGCGGGATTCAACTATGGCTACACCTTC	CASRAGFNYGYTF
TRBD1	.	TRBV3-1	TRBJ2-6	TGTGCCAGCACCCCTGGGACAGCCTCTGGGGCCAACGTCCTGACTTTC	CASTPGTASGANVLTF
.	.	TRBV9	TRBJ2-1	TGTGCCAGCAGCGTCTCCAGCGGCCTTATGTACAATGAGCAGTTCTTC	CASSVSSGLMYNEQFF
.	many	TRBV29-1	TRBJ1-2	TGCAGCGTCACGGTCCCTGGCGGCTACACCTTC	CSVTVPGGYTF